These 7 T cell receptor beta chains were sequenced from one sample in a study of molecular identifiers for immune sequencing clone quantification. Using its own MiXCR run on the PCR reads, TCRdb lists one record per CDR3 protein. This sample has roughly 630,000 distinct CDR3 sequences, with 25% found just once. Sequenced input: naive CD8+ T cells from blood, with Jurkat cell RNA spiked in. The sample's subset: FACS-sorted CD8+CD4-CCR7+CD45RA+ naive T cells. These receptors originate from a human donor in good health. Some libraries in this study had Jurkat cell RNA spiked in.

V and J are TRBV5-6 and TRBJ2-5; D may be TRBD1 (6 bases). The V gene lost 1 base and the J gene lost 0 bases, with 7 bases spanning the gap. Germline assignment: CDR1 SGHDT and CDR2 YYEEEE. The CDR3 runs 14 residues. The CDR3 reads CASSLWDNQETQYF. CDR3 in DNA: TGTGCCAGCAGCTTGTGGGACAACCAAGAGACCCAGTACTTC.

In its sample, this clonotype was seen many times. The rearrangement joins TRBV30 to TRBJ2-3; D is possibly TRBD2 (5 bases). Trimming took off 6 bases at V and 6 bases at J, with 13 bases between the two ends. CDR3 size: 12 residues. Germline CDR1 reads GTSNPN; CDR2 reads SVGIG (reference sequence). CDR3 loop: CACLDYVDTQYF. For the CDR3, the DNA is TGTGCCTGCTTAGACTATGTGGATACGCAGTATTTT.

The chain is built from TRBV7-8 and TRBJ2-2; D could derive from TRBD1 or TRBD2 (5 bases each). Germline CDR1 is SGHVS and CDR2 is FQNEAQ. The V end was cut by 0 bases, the J end by 6 bases, with 11 bases between. The CDR3 extends over 15 amino acids. As DNA, the CDR3 is TGTGCCAGCAGCTTAGCGCTTCGGGGCCCCGGGGAGCTGTTTTTT. Translation gives CASSLALRGPGELFF.

This clonotype came up many times. V usage is TRBV4-3 and J usage is TRBJ2-5; D is unresolved. V dropped 0 bases and J dropped 4 bases, with 9 bases sitting between them. Germline V gives CDR1 LGHNA, CDR2 YSLEER. The CDR3 extends over 14 amino acids. Here the CDR3 DNA reads TGCGCCAGCAGCCAAGATTGGTTTTCAGAGACCCAGTACTTC. It is translated as CASSQDWFSETQYF.

There are many counts of this clonotype. The rearrangement joins TRBV28 to TRBJ1-1; D is possibly TRBD1 (5 bases). Germline V gene lookup returns CDR1 MDHEN and CDR2 SYDVKM. The CDR3 covers 14 residues. V lost 4 bases, J lost 5 bases, and 14 bases lay in between. The CDR3 DNA sequence: TGTGCCAGCAGTTCCTACAGACAGTCGACTGAAGCTTTCTTT. Protein: CASSSYRQSTEAFF.

The CDR3 loop reads CASSLGQAIFREQYF. CDR3 DNA sequence: TGTGCCAGCAGCTTAGGACAGGCCATATTTCGGGAGCAGTACTTC. This chain joins TRBV7-9 and TRBJ2-7; maybe TRBD1 (6 bases). The germline V gene has CDR1 SEHNR and CDR2 FQNEAQ (reference sequence). The CDR3 spans 15 residues. V dropped 1 base and J dropped 7 bases, with 17 bases sitting between them.

This clonotype appeared once. Given a much more abundant clone one base away, this may be a read error. The chain has TRBV4-3 and TRBJ1-5; D remains ambiguous. Looked up from germline, CDR1 is LGHNA and CDR2 is YSLEER. The CDR3 has 14 residues. Deletions cut 1 base from V and 1 base from J, with 5 bases between. The CDR3 region has the DNA TGCGCCAGCAGCCAAGTGATGAGCAATCAGCCCCAGCATTTT. Its translation is CASSQVMSNQPQHF.